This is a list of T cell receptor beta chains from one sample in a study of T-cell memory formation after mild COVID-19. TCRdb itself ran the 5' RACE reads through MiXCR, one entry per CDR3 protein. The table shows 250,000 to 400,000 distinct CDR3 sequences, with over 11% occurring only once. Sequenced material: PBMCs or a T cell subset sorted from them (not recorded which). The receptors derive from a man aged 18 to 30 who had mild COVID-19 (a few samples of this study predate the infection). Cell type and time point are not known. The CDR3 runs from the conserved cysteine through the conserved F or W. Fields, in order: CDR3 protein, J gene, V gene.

cdr3_aa: CASSGRGNTIYF
j_call: TRBJ1-3
v_call: TRBV25-1

cdr3_aa: CASSLGGLAVNEQFF
j_call: TRBJ2-1
v_call: TRBV5-1

cdr3_aa: CATSDLGDRAYNEQFF
j_call: TRBJ2-1
v_call: TRBV24-1

cdr3_aa: CSAPATGREAFF
j_call: TRBJ1-1
v_call: TRBV20-1

cdr3_aa: CASSEQGQKAFF
j_call: TRBJ1-1
v_call: TRBV6-2/TRBV6-3

cdr3_aa: CASSFIQVSGANVLTF
j_call: TRBJ2-6
v_call: TRBV7-9

cdr3_aa: CSARSLAGTQETQYF
j_call: TRBJ2-5
v_call: TRBV20-1

cdr3_aa: CASSGMEGRRTEAFF
j_call: TRBJ1-1
v_call: TRBV19

cdr3_aa: CASSQEFGGRVKLFF
j_call: TRBJ1-4
v_call: TRBV4-3

cdr3_aa: CASSPVGLAGWEQFF
j_call: TRBJ2-1
v_call: TRBV27

cdr3_aa: CASSLYGTKETQYF
j_call: TRBJ2-5
v_call: TRBV5-1

cdr3_aa: CASSLGRDNEQFF
j_call: TRBJ2-1
v_call: TRBV7-2

cdr3_aa: CSVVPGAGSAEAFF
j_call: TRBJ1-1
v_call: TRBV29-1

cdr3_aa: CASTARSTGELFF
j_call: TRBJ2-2
v_call: TRBV27

cdr3_aa: CASTPGTTLHEQYF
j_call: TRBJ2-7
v_call: TRBV12-3/TRBV12-4

cdr3_aa: CASSVDHVPNYGYTF
j_call: TRBJ1-2
v_call: TRBV9

cdr3_aa: CASSGRQASSYNEQFF
j_call: TRBJ2-1
v_call: TRBV6-1

cdr3_aa: CASSESWGSPGRYTF
j_call: TRBJ1-2
v_call: TRBV10-2

cdr3_aa: CASSLYPGTTEAFF
j_call: TRBJ1-1
v_call: TRBV12-3/TRBV12-4

cdr3_aa: CASSYPLREASRSYNSPLHF
j_call: TRBJ1-6
v_call: TRBV6-2/TRBV6-3

cdr3_aa: CASSLVGLKYTGELFF
j_call: TRBJ2-2
v_call: TRBV7-8

cdr3_aa: CASSPDSNIQYF
j_call: TRBJ2-4
v_call: TRBV18

cdr3_aa: CASSESDAGANVLTF
j_call: TRBJ2-6
v_call: TRBV2

cdr3_aa: CASSPPWPPVGTQYF
j_call: TRBJ2-5
v_call: TRBV7-9

cdr3_aa: CASSIGGGNTGELFF
j_call: TRBJ2-2
v_call: TRBV19

cdr3_aa: CSASGGPTGSNQPQHF
j_call: TRBJ1-5
v_call: TRBV20-1

cdr3_aa: CASSLGARGIGEQYF
j_call: TRBJ2-7
v_call: TRBV5-1

cdr3_aa: CASSLALPVTETQYF
j_call: TRBJ2-5
v_call: TRBV5-1

cdr3_aa: CSARDGPASYEQYF
j_call: TRBJ2-7
v_call: TRBV20-1

cdr3_aa: CASSGLGREEQYF
j_call: TRBJ2-7
v_call: TRBV9

cdr3_aa: CASSLRASGSADEQFF
j_call: TRBJ2-1
v_call: TRBV12-3/TRBV12-4

cdr3_aa: CASSQESASYEQYF
j_call: TRBJ2-7
v_call: TRBV4-1

cdr3_aa: CASSLALGTQYF
j_call: TRBJ2-5
v_call: TRBV7-9

cdr3_aa: CASSDGSGGSYNEQFF
j_call: TRBJ2-1
v_call: TRBV6-4

cdr3_aa: CASSQAGGRGAGELFF
j_call: TRBJ2-2
v_call: TRBV4-3

cdr3_aa: CASSLELGGPSTDTQYF
j_call: TRBJ2-3
v_call: TRBV7-9

cdr3_aa: CASSLVTHGYTF
j_call: TRBJ1-2
v_call: TRBV7-8

cdr3_aa: CATSKGPDSVETQYF
j_call: TRBJ2-5
v_call: TRBV15

cdr3_aa: CASIQQPGNEAFF
j_call: TRBJ1-1
v_call: TRBV7-2

cdr3_aa: CSAIRPTSTDTQYF
j_call: TRBJ2-3
v_call: TRBV20-1

cdr3_aa: CASSLDSWADDQPQHF
j_call: TRBJ1-5
v_call: TRBV7-9

cdr3_aa: CASSQEIGVAYNSPLHF
j_call: TRBJ1-6
v_call: TRBV4-1

cdr3_aa: CASSHRESYNEQFF
j_call: TRBJ2-1
v_call: TRBV7-9

cdr3_aa: CASSYGGGTEAFF
j_call: TRBJ1-1
v_call: TRBV6-5

cdr3_aa: CASSIRGQVGSPLHF
j_call: TRBJ1-6
v_call: TRBV27

cdr3_aa: CASSLWVRQNTGELFF
j_call: TRBJ2-2
v_call: TRBV5-1

cdr3_aa: CASSGGGFPSTDTQYF
j_call: TRBJ2-3
v_call: TRBV7-2

cdr3_aa: CASSLAGGLDEQYF
j_call: TRBJ2-7
v_call: TRBV5-1

cdr3_aa: CASSSNGGSQYF
j_call: TRBJ2-3
v_call: TRBV6-2/TRBV6-3

cdr3_aa: CASNPGGTLTSTDTQYF
j_call: TRBJ2-3
v_call: TRBV7-8

cdr3_aa: CASRTGDTEAFF
j_call: TRBJ1-1
v_call: TRBV2

cdr3_aa: CASSLTTGGFGDTQYF
j_call: TRBJ2-3
v_call: TRBV7-3

cdr3_aa: CASSSAGGFGETQYF
j_call: TRBJ2-5
v_call: TRBV7-6

cdr3_aa: CASSSLGTPNQPQHF
j_call: TRBJ1-5
v_call: TRBV12-3/TRBV12-4

cdr3_aa: CASSLPNASPLHF
j_call: TRBJ1-6
v_call: TRBV7-2

cdr3_aa: CASSVGPQRGADTQYF
j_call: TRBJ2-3
v_call: TRBV9

cdr3_aa: CASSSQPGQGSEQYF
j_call: TRBJ2-7
v_call: TRBV7-2

cdr3_aa: CASRPQPGELFF
j_call: TRBJ2-2
v_call: TRBV11-2

cdr3_aa: CASSRRTSGEETQYF
j_call: TRBJ2-5
v_call: TRBV5-1